This T cell receptor (beta chain) was found in a study of cytomegalovirus exposure and HLA in healthy donors. Study findings and constraints: Across HLA loci, a later analysis found differing TCR association rates, with DRB1 most and HLA-C fewest.

This clone was seen a handful of times. The antigen remains undetermined. 13 Jbeta primers and 60 Vbeta primers were used for the PCR. Only in-frame clones appear in the TCRdb table, and some are missing; sequencing was by immunoSEQ multiplex PCR. The profile covers tens of thousands of clones, with roughly 78% appearing a single time and roughly 2.5% taken by the ten largest. The CDR3 consists of 13 residues. The trim removed 6 bases at V and 6 bases at J, leaving 4 bases unmatched. Germline CDR1 reads SNHLY; CDR2 reads FYNNEI. This receptor was identified in a male donor in good health and CMV-seropositive. The V gene is TRBV2, the J gene TRBJ2-7; TRBD2 agrees at 11 bases. Source material: PBMCs. The CDR3 DNA sequence: TGTGCCAGCAGACTAGCGGGAGAGCTCGAGCAGTACTTC. Amino acids: CASRLAGELEQYF.